Reported below is one T cell receptor (beta chain). Recovered Cohort 3 donors showed two negative PCRs, clearance, or symptom resolution. This specimen belongs to a study of blood T cell repertoires in COVID-19. Profiling relied on immunoSEQ multiplex PCR, and the TCRdb table lists in-frame clones only, not all of them. The data contain a few hundred thousand clones, 88% of them seen just once; the ten biggest clones take up around 3%. Germline values: CDR1 SGHTA, CDR2 FQGNSA. Trimming stripped 1 base from V and 7 bases from J, with 14 bases between. The CDR3 is made up of 14 amino acids. The sample consisted of PBMCs or T cells enriched from blood (not recorded which). The receptor comes from a woman aged 45-65 years who had recovered from COVID-19. The chain employs TRBV7-2 and TRBJ2-7, with D possibly being TRBD2 (5 bases). CDR3 in amino acids: CASSLVILAREQYF. CDR3 bases: TGTGCCAGCAGCTTAGTTATCCTAGCTCGGGAGCAGTACTTC. Drawing the rest from reference TRBV7-2 and TRBJ2-7, the complete variable domain is GAGVSQSPSNKVTEKGKDVELRCDPISGHTALYWYRQSLGQGLEFLIYFQGNSAPDKSGLPSDRFSAERTGGSVSTLTIQRTQQEDSAVYLCASSLVILAREQYFGPGTRLTVT.